This TCR beta chain was obtained from a study of CD8+CD57+ T cells in acquired aplastic anemia (dated by TCRdb to between 2017 and 2018). The study in broad terms: On average, sorted CD4+ and CD8+ cells yielded approximately 3 ug of extracted DNA, with a range of about 0.17 to 27.4 ug. A CD8+CD57+ expansion meant a frequency higher than the mean frequency seen in healthy subjects.

Patients chosen for sequencing had shown expansion of CD8+CD57+ cells by flow cytometry. All patients had severe acquired aplastic anemia diagnosed by International Study of Aplastic Anemia and Agranulocytosis and Camitta criteria. No therapy had been received by the patients at the time of blood sampling. The study deep-sequenced TCR repertoires of sorted CD4+ and CD8+ blood T cells from severe aplastic anemia patients and healthy subjects. Patients were enrolled in the USA under clinicaltrials.gov protocols 00001620, 01623167, 00001397, 00071045, 00081523 and 00961064. Ficoll-Paque density gradient centrifugation was used to isolate peripheral blood mononuclear cells. Before DNA was extracted, CD4+ and CD8+ T cells were sorted using either FACS or magnetic beads. Genomic DNA served as template for TCR beta VDJ combination and CDR3 sequence profiling. An Illumina HiSeq 2000 was the platform used for TCR repertoire sequencing. In the paper's pipeline: TRBV/TRBJ rearrangement plots, CDR3 size and DJ length profiles, and Simpson's diversity index were used to evaluate the repertoires. The most abundant DNA sequence in the deep sequencing data was defined as the immunodominant clone. CDR3 amino acid sequences were checked for sharing between subjects and were compared against published repertoires and the VDJdb database. TCRdb reanalyzed the raw reads on its own, using fastp at Q25 for trimming and MiXCR for clone calling, and kept in-frame beta chains. When rows share a CDR3 protein, they turn into one entry using the most common DNA and genes. These V and J calls derive from TCRdb rather than the authors' analysis. This sample lists about 200,000 distinct CDR3 sequences; less than 60% were detected once. Nearly 20% of the sample goes to the ten largest clones.

Overall study outcomes, separate from this receptor: No significant difference in CD8+ Simpson's diversity was found between patients and healthy controls (P=0.060). Roughly 29 CD8+ CDR3 sequences were found in both patients and controls but appeared to be highly expressed in patients and within the immunodominant clones of the patients.

This clonotype was seen only a few times. Its target antigen remains unknown. The input lacks base qualities; no much larger clone sits a single base away. The sample was sorted CD4+, CD8+, or CD8+CD57+ T cells (not recorded which) from PBMCs. The TCR was taken from a human donor with aplastic anemia.

The base sequence is TGTGCCAGCAGTTTACTAGACAGGGTTTCAGATACGCAGTATTTT. This gives the protein CASSLLDRVSDTQYF. The chain employs TRBV27 and TRBJ2-3, and 7 bases in between align with TRBD1. Compared with germline, V lacks 2 bases and J lacks 4 bases; bases without a gene match: 6. From the cysteine up to the phenylalanine, the CDR3 has a length of 15 residues. Of all the DNA, just the CDR3 is kept, 45 bases in frame from base 1. CDR1 and CDR2, looked up from the germline V gene (reference sequence), are MNHEY and SMNVEV.